This entry is about one T cell receptor beta chain. Its binding antigen is unknown. No clone much larger than this one lies a single base away; base qualities are absent. The roughly 42 donors, aged about 6 to 100 years, were systemically healthy Caucasian individuals from Russia. Each donor gave ten milliliters of peripheral blood, collected into EDTA-treated Vacutainer tubes. Ficoll-Paque density-gradient centrifugation was used to isolate PBMCs, with at least 6 million per sample. Trizol reagent was used to extract total RNA from PBMCs, with at least 6 micrograms per sample. The percentages of naive CD45RAhigh/CD27high T cells were determined by flow cytometry on a PBMC aliquot from every donor. The data originate from a study of blood T cells in healthy people across ages (dated by TCRdb to about 2015). Looking at the study overall: In model experiments, template switching captured about one uniquely barcoded TCR beta cDNA molecule for every two T cells. The donors were divided into four age groups: young (average roughly 17 years), middle-aged (roughly 40), aged (under 70) and long-lived (nearly 85). Using deep sequencing normalized with unique cDNA molecular identifiers, the study measured how TCR beta repertoire diversity changes with age. Using the same blood draw, the study looked at two additional independent replicas of 1 million unique cDNA reads for two donors, one aged 18 to 30 and the other aged 80 or older. The full study reports these points: The long-lived group showed more naive CD4+ T cells, fewer expanded clones and increased TCR diversity than the aged group, suggesting age selection. Because donor CMV infection status was unknown, age-related changes in expanded clonotypes were potentially confounded. Observed TCR beta diversity per million T cells fell roughly linearly with age, and a significant reduction was already apparent by age around 36. Observed TCR beta diversity correlated strongly with the percentage of naive T cells measured by flow cytometry. Estimates of total diversity based on one million sequenced T cells were regarded as lower bounds and as underestimates. Because profiling used bulk unsorted PBMCs, naive and antigen-experienced compartments could not be compared conclusively.

Including cysteine and phenylalanine, the CDR3 has 13 amino acids. Here the CDR3 DNA is all that survives: 39 bases in frame from base 1. After removal of 5 bases from V and 4 bases from J, the junction retains 2 bases not matched to a gene. The germline V gene (reference sequence) specifies MNHEY as CDR1 and SMNVEV as CDR2. The library was obtained by 5' RACE. The data were produced on an Illumina HiSeq 2500. A second PCR of roughly 7 to 11 cycles was performed with a sample-barcoded 5' primer and a J-beta primer mix. A unique molecular identifier was introduced onto each TCR beta cDNA molecule by a template-switch 5' adaptor carrying 12 random nucleotides. Each sample yielded at least 2.5 million CDR3-containing paired-end reads. All of the RNA was converted into first-strand cDNA using the Mint cDNA synthesis kit, with a TRBC-specific oligonucleotide serving as the primer. After uracil-DNA glycosylase treatment, a first 18-cycle PCR used universal primers M1SS and BC2_uni_R on all cDNA. In the authors' own workflow: Each sample was normalized by randomly selecting 1 million high-quality reads, each carrying a distinct molecular identifier. Reads sharing molecular identifiers were discarded rather than binned into consensus sequences. CDR3 identification, clonotype clustering and error correction used MiTCR with a Q25 quality threshold and the strictest error-elimination algorithm. A nonparametric unseen species model with Euler transformation was used to estimate a lower bound on total TCR beta diversity. In-frame beta chains were kept once TCRdb had trimmed the public reads at Q25 with fastp and called clones with MiXCR. All rows with the same CDR3 protein become a single entry with the most common DNA and genes. TCRdb, rather than the study authors, made the V and J calls. The table for this sample lists 450,000 to 600,000 distinct CDR3 sequences; around a quarter of them were counted only once. The top ten hold under 4.5% of the sample.

This same sample was also taken into another study, of T cells of mothers and their children. The second paper further reports: The donors were nine systemically healthy Caucasian individuals, made up of three mothers and their six children. cDNA synthesis consumed the entire amount of extracted RNA, loaded at approximately 1.5 ug RNA in each 15 ul reaction. In the second PCR, sample barcodes and 2-4 random nucleotides were introduced via the M1S primer. More than 8 million TCR beta CDR3 reads were obtained from each mother, and several million reads were obtained from each child. Thymic selection shapes the output of TCR recombination in a similar way in related and unrelated pairs, and inherited differences have a minor effect. Normalized repertoire overlap was always slightly but never significantly higher in related than unrelated mother-child pairs. No persistent microchimeric T cell clones were detected, at a sensitivity of around 97 clones per million clonotypes. To look for features that set related mother-child pairs apart from unrelated individuals, the researchers ran deep NGS to compare the TCR beta repertoires of mothers and children. The mean age was 40 +/- 4 years for the mothers and about 10 +/- 4 years for the children. After adapter ligation with NEBNext reagents, the libraries were sequenced on Illumina HiSeq 2000 with 100+100 nt paired-end reads. To prevent cross-contamination, the mother and child libraries were prepared a month apart and were sequenced in separate runs. For each donor, between about 500,000 and 2,000,000 distinct TCR beta clonotypes were identified. Naive TCR beta clonotypes were estimated from low-frequency clonotypes matched to each donor's FACS-determined naive share, without sorting.

Here the chain combines TRBV27 and TRBJ1-3, and TRBD1 matches 7 of the central bases. The sequencing sample was made of blood. This receptor was taken from a boy between 2 and 10 years old in good health. CDR3 protein: CASSTGVGNTIYF. The sequenced DNA is TGTGCCAGCAGTACAGGGGTAGGAAACACCATATATTTT.